What follows are 29 T cell receptor beta chains derived from one specimen sequenced in a study of CD8 T cells in Susac syndrome. When the RNA was reverse transcribed, random hexamers were used with an input of about 0.5 to 1 ug. MiXCR was run by TCRdb on the immunoSEQ multiplex PCR reads, yielding one entry per CDR3 protein. Of about 210,000 distinct CDR3 sequences in the sample, about 94% are singletons; the top ten hold around 0.15%. Material: CD4+ T cells from PBMCs. These receptors originate from a human donor with Susac syndrome.

The V gene is TRBV6-5, the J gene TRBJ1-1; D is unclear. Germline values: CDR1 MNHEY, CDR2 SVGAGI. CDR3 size: 14 residues. Trimming shortened V by 2 bases and J by 3 bases, and 10 bases separated the two germline ends. CDR3 in amino acids: CASSYIGVDTEAFF. CDR3 DNA sequence: TGTGCCAGCAGTTACATTGGGGTCGACACTGAAGCTTTCTTT.

The rearrangement links TRBV6-1 to TRBJ2-5; D gene unclear. The germline V gene encodes CDR1 MNHNS and CDR2 SASEGT. V was pared by 7 bases and J by 4 bases, with 10 bases between. The CDR3 sequence is 12 residues long. CDR3: CASTPKVETQYF. In nucleotides, the CDR3 is TGTGCCAGCACCCCCAAGGTAGAGACCCAGTACTTC.

A single count supports this clonotype. V usage is TRBV29-1 and J usage is TRBJ2-7, with 7 bases lining up with TRBD1. The CDR3 consists of 12 residues. J was trimmed by 5 bases and V by 7 bases; bases with no gene match: 8. Germline V gene lookup returns CDR1 SQVTM and CDR2 ANQGSEA. The CDR3 DNA is TGCAGCGCGGGACAGCTTAGCGACGAGCAGTACTTC. Translating it yields CSAGQLSDEQYF.

The rearrangement joins TRBV9 to TRBJ1-6, with D hard to call. The CDR3 runs 14 residues. Germline CDR1 and CDR2: SGDLS and YYNGEE. V lost 1 base and J lost 7, with 9 bases in between. The DNA for the CDR3 is TGTGCCAGCAGCGTAAAAACGGGGAATTCACCCCTCCACTTT. Amino acid sequence: CASSVKTGNSPLHF. The complete variable domain, with remaining parts taken from reference TRBV9 and TRBJ1-6, reads DSGVTQTPKHLITATGQRVTLRCSPRSGDLSVYWYQQSLDQGLQFLIQYYNGEERAKGNILERFSAQQFPDLHSELNLSSLELGDSALYFCASSVKTGNSPLHFGNGTRLTVT.

CDR3 sequence: CASKQPPILQPQHF. CDR3 in DNA: TGTGCCAGCAAACAACCACCTATCTTGCAGCCCCAGCATTTT. The chain carries TRBV6-2 or TRBV6-3 and TRBJ1-5; no definite D call. Germline V lookup: CDR1 MNHEY, CDR2 SVGEGT. The V end was cut by 7 bases, the J end by 7 bases, with 17 bases between. The CDR3 covers 14 residues.

The chain couples TRBV10-3 to TRBJ2-5; D gene uncertain. Trimming left V 10 bases short and J 5 bases short, with 11 bases between. The CDR3 runs 11 residues. The germline V gene encodes CDR1 ENHRY and CDR2 SYGVKD. The DNA for the CDR3 is TGTGCCACCGAAGACGAGGAGACCCAGTACTTC. This codes for CATEDEETQYF.

The V call is TRBV25-1, the J call TRBJ1-4, with D uncertain. This CDR3 region has 14 residues. Germline CDR1 reads MGHDK; CDR2 reads SYGVNS. The ends were cut back, 7 bases at V and 11 bases at J, with 20 bases in the middle. The CDR3 reads CASTLDPLLGKLFF. CDR3 DNA sequence: TGTGCCAGCACTCTGGACCCTCTTTTAGGGAAACTGTTTTTT.

The gene calls are TRBV6-5 and TRBJ1-5; tentatively, D is TRBD1 (5 bases). Trimming shortened V by 4 bases and J by 6 bases, and 10 bases separated the two germline ends. The CDR3 consists of 13 residues. Germline V lookup: CDR1 MNHEY, CDR2 SVGAGI. In DNA, the CDR3 is TGTGCCAGCAGTTCCATTACAGGTCAGCCCCAGCATTTT. It encodes CASSSITGQPQHF.

This chain connects TRBV3-1 to TRBJ2-7; the D is unclear. The V gene's germline CDR1 is LGHDT and CDR2 YNNKEL (reference sequence). The V gene lost 4 bases and the J gene lost 4 bases, with 8 bases spanning the gap. This CDR3 has 12 residues. The CDR3 bases are TGTGCCAGCAGCCTCCGAGTTTACGAGCAGTACTTC. Translating gives CASSLRVYEQYF.

The chain carries TRBV9 and TRBJ2-1; the D gene is possibly TRBD1 (5 bases). V was clipped by 2 bases and J by 6 bases, with 9 bases between them. Per the germline V gene, CDR1 is SGDLS and CDR2 is YYNGEE. This CDR3 has 13 amino acids. The CDR3 coding sequence is TGTGCCAGCAGCGTCGACAGTACCAATGAGCAGTTCTTC. This codes for CASSVDSTNEQFF.

This clonotype was detected once. V and J are TRBV20-1 and TRBJ1-1, with TRBD1 as a possible D gene (6 bases). The length of the CDR3 is 14 residues. Trimming shortened V by 7 bases and J by 4 bases, and 19 bases separated the two germline ends. Germline V gene lookup returns CDR1 DFQATT and CDR2 SNEGSKA (reference sequence). The DNA for the CDR3 is TGCAGTGGCTGGGGGCGAATCGGGGGCACTGAAGCTTTCTTT. Translation gives CSGWGRIGGTEAFF.

This chain uses TRBV6-6 with TRBJ1-5; D unclear. Per germline, CDR1 MNHNY and CDR2 SVGAGI (reference sequence). The CDR3 spans 14 residues. Between the trimmed V and J ends, which lost 6 bases and 1 base, there was a span of 10 bases. The CDR3: CASRLSLSNQPQHF. The CDR3 DNA follows: TGTGCCAGCAGATTAAGTTTGAGCAATCAGCCCCAGCATTTT.

The J gene is TRBJ1-6, the V gene TRBV20-1; D not certain. Germline CDR1 and CDR2: DFQATT and SNEGSKA (reference sequence). This CDR3 contains 13 residues. The CDR3 here is CSANEGFDSPLHF. The DNA of the CDR3 is TGCAGCGCGAATGAGGGATTCGATTCACCCCTCCACTTT.

The CDR3, as DNA: TGTGCCAGCAGCTTAGACATAGGAAACACCATATATTTT. It translates to CASSLDIGNTIYF. The rearrangement uses TRBV7-2 and TRBJ1-3; D not certain. The V and J ends lost 1 base and 4 bases respectively, with 5 bases between them. The CDR3 spans 13 residues. Germline V gene sequence: CDR1 SGHTA, CDR2 FQGNSA.

The V call is TRBV30, the J call TRBJ2-7, with D possibly TRBD1 on 6 matching bases. Trimming pared 0 bases from V and 1 base from J, leaving 7 bases between. CDR3 size: 13 residues. Germline CDR1 GTSNPN, CDR2 SVGIG (reference sequence). CDR3 DNA: TGTGCCTGGAGTGTACAGGGATCCTACGAGCAGTACTTC. Residues: CAWSVQGSYEQYF.

This sequence joins TRBV6-6 and TRBJ2-3, with 11 bases fitting TRBD2. The CDR3 loop spans 15 amino acids. Germline V gene lookup returns CDR1 MNHNY and CDR2 SVGAGI (reference sequence). The V and J ends lost 2 bases and 11 bases, in that order; junction bases with no gene match: 9. The CDR3 loop is CASSYERSSGGGQYF. As DNA, the CDR3 is TGTGCCAGCAGTTACGAACGGAGTAGCGGGGGGGGGCAGTATTTT.

The chain has TRBV20-1 and TRBJ2-5; D tentatively reads TRBD1 or TRBD2 (5 bases each). V gave up 6 bases and J gave up 5 bases, with 13 bases separating them. Per germline, CDR1 DFQATT and CDR2 SNEGSKA (reference sequence). CDR3 size: 12 residues. The CDR3 coding sequence is TGCAGTGCCGGGACGATCCGGGAGACCCAGTACTTC. Amino acid sequence: CSAGTIRETQYF.

The V and J genes are TRBV30 and TRBJ1-5; D is unresolved. V was pared by 2 bases and J by 4 bases, with 9 bases between. CDR1 is GTSNPN and CDR2 is SVGIG in the germline V gene (reference sequence). The CDR3 consists of 13 residues. CDR3 in amino acids: CAWSLNENQPQHF. In nucleotides, the CDR3 is TGTGCCTGGAGTTTGAATGAGAATCAGCCCCAGCATTTT.

Only a few counts were recorded for this clonotype. This chain joins TRBV20-1 and TRBJ2-5; no reliable D call. The V and J ends lost 3 bases and 5 bases respectively, with 4 bases between them. The CDR3 totals 10 residues. Germline assignment: CDR1 DFQATT and CDR2 SNEGSKA (reference sequence). CDR3 loop: CSASGETQYF. Written as DNA, the CDR3 is TGCAGTGCTAGCGGGGAGACCCAGTACTTC.

Written as DNA, the CDR3 is TGTGCTAGTGGTTTCGGGGAGATCACAGATACGCAGTATTTT. Translating gives CASGFGEITDTQYF. This chain links TRBV12-5 with TRBJ2-3, with D perhaps matching TRBD2 (5 bases). This CDR3 is 14 amino acids long. V lost 3 bases and J lost 2, with 9 bases in between. Germline CDR1 and CDR2: LGHNT and FRNRAP.

This clonotype turned up a few times. The gene calls are TRBV7-2 and TRBJ1-5; 9 bases line up with TRBD1. V gave up 5 bases and J gave up 3 bases; unmatched junction bases: 2. CDR3 length: 14 residues. Germline assignment: CDR1 SGHTA and CDR2 FQGNSA. CDR3: CASSRDRDNQPQHF. For the CDR3, the DNA is TGTGCCAGCAGCCGGGACAGGGACAATCAGCCCCAGCATTTT.

This rearrangement joins TRBV25-1 to TRBJ1-1, with 10 bases lining up with TRBD1. Germline trimming cut 3 bases from V and 5 bases from J; bases unmatched to any gene: 6. Germline V gene sequence: CDR1 MGHDK, CDR2 SYGVNS. This CDR3 contains 15 residues. CDR3 coding DNA: TGTGCCAGCAGTGAGGGGGGACAGGGGAGAACTGAAGCTTTCTTT. It is translated as CASSEGGQGRTEAFF. The whole variable domain, remainder taken from reference TRBV25-1 and TRBJ1-1, is EADIYQTPRYLVIGTGKKITLECSQTMGHDKMYWYQQDPGMELHLIHYSYGVNSTEKGDLSSESTVSRIRTEHFPLTLESARPSHTSQYLCASSEGGQGRTEAFFGQGTRLTVV.

This clonotype was seen only once. This chain uses TRBV4-2 with TRBJ2-7; TRBD2 might be the D (7 bases). The germline V gene encodes CDR1 LGHNA and CDR2 YNFKEQ. Trimming removed 4 bases from V and 0 bases from J, with 25 bases in between. The CDR3 loop spans 19 amino acids. The CDR3 loop is CASSRDRARGGGGSYEQYF. As DNA, the CDR3 is TGTGCCAGCAGCCGGGATCGCGCCAGGGGTGGGGGGGGCTCCTACGAGCAGTACTTC.

The gene calls are TRBV5-4 and TRBJ2-1; 7 positions agree with TRBD1. V was clipped by 2 bases and J by 10 bases; unmatched bases: 6. In germline, CDR1 is SGHNT, CDR2 YYREEE (reference sequence). The CDR3 has 13 residues. The DNA of the CDR3 is TGTGCCAGCAGCTTAGTACCGGGACAGGAGCAGTTCTTC. Translation gives CASSLVPGQEQFF.

The chain joins TRBV20-1 to TRBJ1-1, with D possibly TRBD1 on 5 matching bases. The CDR3 runs 14 residues. V lost 5 bases to trimming and J lost 0 bases, with 13 bases between them. Per the germline V gene, CDR1 is DFQATT and CDR2 is SNEGSKA (reference sequence). CDR3 bases: TGCAGTGCTGGGGTCGACAGCATGAACACTGAAGCTTTCTTT. This translates into CSAGVDSMNTEAFF.

The rearrangement joins TRBV24-1 to TRBJ2-1, with D maybe TRBD1 (5 bases). Per the germline V gene, CDR1 is KGHDR and CDR2 is SFDVKD. Trimming shortened V by 3 bases and J by 6 bases, and 11 bases separated the two germline ends. The CDR3 runs to 14 residues. CDR3 region: CATSDPTERNEQFF. For the CDR3, the DNA is TGTGCCACCAGTGATCCGACAGAACGCAATGAGCAGTTCTTC.

J is TRBJ1-2 and V is TRBV13; TRBD1 aligns across 8 bases. This CDR3 has 14 residues. The V and J ends lost 1 base and 10 bases, in that order; junction bases with no gene match: 8. Germline CDR1 reads PRHDT; CDR2 reads FYEKMQ (reference sequence). In nucleotides, the CDR3 is TGTGCCAGCAGCTTAGAGGGACAGGCCTTATACTACACCTTC. Translation: CASSLEGQALYYTF.

The rearrangement links TRBV27 to TRBJ1-3; D is uncertain. CDR3 length: 15 residues. Germline V lookup: CDR1 MNHEY, CDR2 SMNVEV (reference sequence). V dropped 2 bases and J dropped 0 bases, with 8 bases sitting between them. CDR3 protein: CASSLIGGSGNTIYF. CDR3 sequence (DNA): TGTGCCAGCAGTTTAATCGGCGGCTCTGGAAACACCATATATTTT.

The V gene is TRBV13, the J gene TRBJ1-1, with a tentative D call TRBD1 (5 bases). The germline CDR1 and CDR2 sequences are PRHDT and FYEKMQ (reference sequence). V gave up 1 base and J gave up 4 bases, with 13 bases separating them. CDR3 length equals 15 residues. As DNA, the CDR3 is TGTGCCAGCAGCTTAGTCCAGGGCGGGATCACTGAAGCTTTCTTT. It translates to CASSLVQGGITEAFF.